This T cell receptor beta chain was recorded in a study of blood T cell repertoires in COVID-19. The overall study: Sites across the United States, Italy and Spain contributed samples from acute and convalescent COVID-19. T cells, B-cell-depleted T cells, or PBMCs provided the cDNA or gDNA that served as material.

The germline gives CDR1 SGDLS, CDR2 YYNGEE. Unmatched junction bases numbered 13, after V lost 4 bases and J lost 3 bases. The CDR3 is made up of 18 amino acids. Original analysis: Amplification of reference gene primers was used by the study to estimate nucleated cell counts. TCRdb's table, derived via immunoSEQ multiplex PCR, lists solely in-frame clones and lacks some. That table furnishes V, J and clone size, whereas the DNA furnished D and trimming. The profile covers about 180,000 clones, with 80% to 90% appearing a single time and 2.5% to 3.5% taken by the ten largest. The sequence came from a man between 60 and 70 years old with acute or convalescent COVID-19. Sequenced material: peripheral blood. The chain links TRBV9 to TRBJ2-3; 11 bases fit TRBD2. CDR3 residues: CASSPELAGDLLTDTQYF. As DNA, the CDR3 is TGTGCCAGCAGCCCCGAACTAGCGGGAGACCTTTTAACAGATACGCAGTATTTT.